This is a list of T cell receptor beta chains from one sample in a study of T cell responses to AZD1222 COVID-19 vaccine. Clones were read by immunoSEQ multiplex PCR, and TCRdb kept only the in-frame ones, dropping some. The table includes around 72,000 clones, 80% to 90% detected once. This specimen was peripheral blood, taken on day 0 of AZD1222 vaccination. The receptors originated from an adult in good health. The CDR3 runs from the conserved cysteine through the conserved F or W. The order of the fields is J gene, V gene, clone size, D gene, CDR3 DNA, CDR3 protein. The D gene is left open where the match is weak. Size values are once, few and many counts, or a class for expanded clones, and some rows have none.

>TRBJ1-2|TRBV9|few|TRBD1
TGTGCCAGCAGCGTAGCAGTTTGGGACGACAGGGGTGGCTACACCTTC
CASSVAVWDDRGGYTF
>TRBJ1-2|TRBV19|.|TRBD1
TGTGCCAGTAGGCCCCGGGACAGGGGATTCGATGGCTACACCTTC
CASRPRDRGFDGYTF
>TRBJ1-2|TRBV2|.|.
TGTGCCAGCACTCGAACTCAGACAGGAGACGGCTACACCTTC
CASTRTQTGDGYTF
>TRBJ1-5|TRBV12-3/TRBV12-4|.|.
TGTGCCAGCAGTACCGGGGAGTATCAGCCCCAGCATTTT
CASSTGEYQPQHF
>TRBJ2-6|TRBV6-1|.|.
TGTGCCAGCAGTGAAGTAGGAGGGGGTACGGGGGCCAACGTCCTGACTTTC
CASSEVGGGTGANVLTF
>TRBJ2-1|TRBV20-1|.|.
TGCAGTGTATTAATTTACAATGAGCAGTTCTTC
CSVLIYNEQFF
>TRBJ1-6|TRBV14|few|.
TGTGCCAGCAGCCAAGACTCGCGACGCTCACCCCTCCACTTT
CASSQDSRRSPLHF
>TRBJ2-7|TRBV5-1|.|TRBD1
TGCGCCAGCAGCCAGGGACAGGAAATCTACGAGCAGTACTTC
CASSQGQEIYEQYF
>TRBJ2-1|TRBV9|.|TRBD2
TGTGCCAGCAGCGTTAGCGTAGCGGGGGGCAATGAGCAGTTCTTC
CASSVSVAGGNEQFF
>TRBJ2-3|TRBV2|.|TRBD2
TGTGCCAGCAGTGAGAGTAGCGGGGGAGATACGCAGTATTTT
CASSESSGGDTQYF
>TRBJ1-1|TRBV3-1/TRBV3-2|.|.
TGTGCCAGCAGCCAAGGGATGAACACTGAAGCTTTCTTT
CASSQGMNTEAFF
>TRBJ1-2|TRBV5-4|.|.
TGTGCCAGCAGCTTGCAGACAGTTTATGGCTACACCTTC
CASSLQTVYGYTF
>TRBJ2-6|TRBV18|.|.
TGTGCCAGCTCACAGGGGCAGGCAACCTCTGGGGCCAACGTCCTGACTTTC
CASSQGQATSGANVLTF
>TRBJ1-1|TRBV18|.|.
TGTGCCAGCTCCCTCAGGGCAGGCTCCGACACTGAAGCTTTCTTT
CASSLRAGSDTEAFF
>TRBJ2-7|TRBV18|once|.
TGTGCCAGCTCACCACCGAGTCGCGCCTACGAGCAGTACTTC
CASSPPSRAYEQYF
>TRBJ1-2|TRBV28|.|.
TGTGCCAGCATCCCCGGGGGAAACTATGGCTACACCTTC
CASIPGGNYGYTF
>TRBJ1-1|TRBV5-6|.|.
TGTGCCAGCAGGCCAGGGTATTCGAGGAACACTGAAGCTTTCTTT
CASRPGYSRNTEAFF
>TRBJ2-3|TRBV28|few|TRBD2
TGTGCCAGCAGTCCAATAGCGGGGGAGCTCACAGATACGCAGTATTTT
CASSPIAGELTDTQYF
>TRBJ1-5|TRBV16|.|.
TGTGCCAGCAGCCCGACAAACCACAATCAGCCCCAGCATTTT
CASSPTNHNQPQHF
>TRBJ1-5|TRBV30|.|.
TGTGCCTGGAGCCTGGGGATAGGGGAGGACAATCAGCCCCAGCATTTT
CAWSLGIGEDNQPQHF
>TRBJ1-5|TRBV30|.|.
TGTGCCTGGAGAGCGGGGAGGGGAAGGACAGAGCCCCAGCATTTT
CAWRAGRGRTEPQHF
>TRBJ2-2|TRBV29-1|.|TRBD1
TGCAGCGCGACAGGGGGCCTGAACACCGGGGAGCTGTTTTTT
CSATGGLNTGELFF
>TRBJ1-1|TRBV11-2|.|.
TGTGCCAGCAGCACTCACCCCTTGGGTGTGAACACTGAAGCTTTCTTT
CASSTHPLGVNTEAFF
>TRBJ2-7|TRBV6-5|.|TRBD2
TGTGCCAGCCCATCCCGGGGGGACTACGAGCAGTACTTC
CASPSRGDYEQYF
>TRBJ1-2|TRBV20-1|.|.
TGCAGTGCCGGGGTCTATGGCTACACCTTC
CSAGVYGYTF
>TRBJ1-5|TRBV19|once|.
TGTGCCAGTAGTATAGATGGGGGAAATCAGCCCCAGCATTTT
CASSIDGGNQPQHF
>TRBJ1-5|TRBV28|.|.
TGTGCCAGCAGTTCAGCCGAACAAGCCCAGCATTTT
CASSSAEQAQHF
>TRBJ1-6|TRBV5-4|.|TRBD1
TGTGCCAGCAGCCGGGACAGGGGTACACCCCTCCACTTT
CASSRDRGTPLHF
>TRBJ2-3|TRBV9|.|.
TGTGCCAGCAGCGTTCAGGGGAACACAGATACGCAGTATTTT
CASSVQGNTDTQYF
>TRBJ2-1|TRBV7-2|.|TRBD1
TGTGCCAGCATCAAATACCGGGACAGCAATGAGCAGTTCTTC
CASIKYRDSNEQFF
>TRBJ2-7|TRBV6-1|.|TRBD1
TGTGCCAGCAGTGAATGGTCGGGACAGGGTGCCGAGCAGTACTTC
CASSEWSGQGAEQYF
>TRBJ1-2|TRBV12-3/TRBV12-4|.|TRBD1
TGTGCCAGCAGTTTCAGGGGGAGTGGCTACACCTTC
CASSFRGSGYTF
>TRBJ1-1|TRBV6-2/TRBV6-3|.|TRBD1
TGTGCCAGCAGTTACCAACGGGGCACAGGGGGCCGAACTGAAGCTTTCTTT
CASSYQRGTGGRTEAFF
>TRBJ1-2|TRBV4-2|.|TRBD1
TGTGCCAGCAGCCAAGATTCAAACAGGGGGGGCTATGGCTACACCTTC
CASSQDSNRGGYGYTF
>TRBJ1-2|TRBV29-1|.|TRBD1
TGCAGCGTTGGTACGGGACAGGGGGTAGGTGGCTACACCTTC
CSVGTGQGVGGYTF
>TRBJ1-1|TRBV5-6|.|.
TGTGCCAGCAGCTTGGCTAGGGCCACCGCGAACACTGAAGCTTTCTTT
CASSLARATANTEAFF
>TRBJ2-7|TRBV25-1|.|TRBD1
TGTGCCAGCAGTGAATCGGGACAGTCCTACGAGCAGTACTTC
CASSESGQSYEQYF
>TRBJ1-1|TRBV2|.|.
TGTGCCAGCAGTGAGGGGGTTAGTGGTGAAGCTTTCTTT
CASSEGVSGEAFF
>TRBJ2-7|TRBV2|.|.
TGTGCCAGCAGCAAAGCCCCCTCCCTATGGGGGGCACCCCCCGAGCAGTACTTC
CASSKAPSLWGAPPEQYF
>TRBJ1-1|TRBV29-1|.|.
TGCAGCGTTGCGGACACGATTGAAGCTTTCTTT
CSVADTIEAFF
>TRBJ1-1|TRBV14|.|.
TGTGCCAGCAGCCAAGGGTTAGGGTACACTGAAGCTTTCTTT
CASSQGLGYTEAFF
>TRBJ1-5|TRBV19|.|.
TGTGCCAGTAGTATAGAGGGAAATCAGCCCCAGCATTTT
CASSIEGNQPQHF
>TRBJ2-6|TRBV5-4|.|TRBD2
TGTGCCAGCACCCCGGGACTAGCGTTTACCTCTGGGGCCAACGTCCTGACTTTC
CASTPGLAFTSGANVLTF
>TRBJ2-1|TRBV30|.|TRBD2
TGTGCCTGGAGTGGTGCGGGGGTAAGCTCCTACAATGAGCAGTTCTTC
CAWSGAGVSSYNEQFF
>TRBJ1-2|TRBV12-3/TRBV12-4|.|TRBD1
TGTGCCAGCAGCCACGGACAGGGAGGCTACACCTTC
CASSHGQGGYTF
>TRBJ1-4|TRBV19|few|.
TGTGCCAGTAGCCCCTCAGGGGTTGAAAAACTGTTTTTT
CASSPSGVEKLFF